Listed below are T cell receptor beta chains from one sample, sequenced in a study of CD8 T cells in ankylosing spondylitis. One entry per CDR3 protein results from TCRdb running MiXCR on the 5' RACE reads. The table shows fewer than 200,000 distinct CDR3 sequences, with 15% to 20% occurring only once. What was sequenced was blood, either unsorted or a sorted T cell fraction (not recorded which). These receptors were collected from a male donor aged 5-30 years with ankylosing spondylitis or in good health (not recorded which). CDR3s include the opening cysteine and the closing phenylalanine or tryptophan. D genes are given only for firm matches. Clone size is not always given. Where it is, it says once, few, many or a class for expanded clones.

>many|TRBV30|TRBD1|TRBJ1-1
TGTGCCTGGAGCGATAAGGGGGCGCGGTCTATTGGTGAAGCTTTCTTT
CAWSDKGARSIGEAFF
>many|TRBV4-1|NA|TRBJ2-5
TGCGCCAGCAGCCACGTAGGGGCGCAGCTCCAAGAGACCCAGTACTTC
CASSHVGAQLQETQYF
>many|TRBV5-1|NA|TRBJ2-5
TGCGCCAGCAGCCGGGCGGTGCGGTTAATGGGGGAGACCCAGTACTTC
CASSRAVRLMGETQYF
>many|TRBV15|TRBD2|TRBJ2-1
TGTGCCACCAGCAGAGATAAACCGAAACTAGCGGGAGTCTACAATGAGCAGTTCTTC
CATSRDKPKLAGVYNEQFF
>many|TRBV7-8|NA|TRBJ2-3
TGTGCCAGCACGCTCAAGGAGGGGTACACAGATACGCAGTATTTT
CASTLKEGYTDTQYF
>many|TRBV5-5|NA|TRBJ2-5
TGTGCCAGCAGCTTGGAGGGCGGCAGAAACCAAGAGACCCAGTACTTC
CASSLEGGRNQETQYF
>many|TRBV5-1|TRBD2|TRBJ2-1
TGCGCCAGCAGCCCCCTAGCGGGAGATCGCAATGAGCAGTTCTTC
CASSPLAGDRNEQFF
>many|TRBV10-3|NA|TRBJ2-7
TGTGCCATCAGTGAGAGTGCGGAACCCTGGGGAGCCTACGAGCAGTACTTC
CAISESAEPWGAYEQYF
>many|TRBV10-3|TRBD1|TRBJ2-7
TGTGCCATCAGGGAGGGACAGGGGGTCTACGAGCAGTACTTC
CAIREGQGVYEQYF
>many|TRBV28|NA|TRBJ2-7
TGTGCCAGCAGTCCAGGGTACGGTTCCTACGAGCAGTACTTC
CASSPGYGSYEQYF
>many|TRBV6-5|TRBD2|TRBJ2-7
TGTGCCAGCAGTCCCAGGGGCATGTTAGCGGGAGGGCCCCACGAGCAGTACTTC
CASSPRGMLAGGPHEQYF
>many|TRBV28|TRBD2|TRBJ2-1
TGTGCCAGCAGTCCTGGGGGGACTAGGTACAATGAGCAGTTCTTC
CASSPGGTRYNEQFF
>many|TRBV12-3/TRBV12-4|NA|TRBJ2-2
TGTGCCAGCAGCCAAAAACCACGAGGCGCCGGGGAGCTGTTTTTT
CASSQKPRGAGELFF
>many|TRBV7-2|TRBD1|TRBJ2-7
TGTGCCAGCAGCTTAAGCGACAGGGGGCTCTACGAGCAGTACTTC
CASSLSDRGLYEQYF
>many|TRBV4-3|TRBD2|TRBJ2-1
TGCGCCAGCAGCCAAGAGGAGTCGGGAGGATGGCCCTTCGACAATGAGCAGTTCTTC
CASSQEESGGWPFDNEQFF
>many|TRBV12-3/TRBV12-4|NA|TRBJ2-2
TGTGCCAGCAGTTTAGTCCAGGCCCCGAGGACCGGGGAGCTGTTTTTT
CASSLVQAPRTGELFF
>many|TRBV7-8|TRBD2|TRBJ2-5
TGTGCCAGCAGCCCCAGTTCTCTAGCGGGAGGGCTAGGGACCCAGTACTTC
CASSPSSLAGGLGTQYF
>many|TRBV5-1|NA|TRBJ2-7
TGCGCCAGCAGCTGGGGAAGCGGGTTCTCCTACGAGCAGTACTTC
CASSWGSGFSYEQYF
>NA|TRBV20-1|TRBD1|TRBJ2-4
TGCAGTGCTAGTGTGGGACAGGGGACGAACATTCAGTACTTC
CSASVGQGTNIQYF
>NA|TRBV29-1|NA|TRBJ2-5
TGCAGCGTTGACCTGGACAGAGAGACCCAGTACTTC
CSVDLDRETQYF
>few|TRBV7-2|TRBD2|TRBJ2-7
TGTGCCAGCAGCTTACTAGCGGGAGGGCCCCACGAGCAGTACTTC
CASSLLAGGPHEQYF
>few|TRBV28|NA|TRBJ1-3
TGTGCCAGCAGTTCTTCTGATGGTGCAGCTGGAAACACCATATATTTT
CASSSSDGAAGNTIYF
>many|TRBV7-3|TRBD2|TRBJ2-1
TGTGCCAGCAGCCGGGGACTAGCGGGAGGTGGCTACAATGAGCAGTTCTTC
CASSRGLAGGGYNEQFF
>many|TRBV7-2|TRBD2|TRBJ2-3
TGTGCCAGCAGCTTAGCGGGGCGGGCGGGAGGTGGTTCAGATACGCAGTATTTT
CASSLAGRAGGGSDTQYF
>many|TRBV5-1|NA|TRBJ2-2
TGCGCCAGCAGCTTGGCTTGGGGGCGCGACACCGGGGAGCTGTTTTTT
CASSLAWGRDTGELFF
>once|TRBV5-5|NA|TRBJ2-5
TGTGCCAGCAGCTTGGGGGGACGGGGGAACCAAGAGACCCAGTACTTC
CASSLGGRGNQETQYF
>many|TRBV29-1|NA|TRBJ2-1
TGCAGCGTTGCGGGGCGGAGGGGGAGCACACACAATGAGCAGTTCTTC
CSVAGRRGSTHNEQFF
>NA|TRBV10-3|TRBD2|TRBJ2-1
TGTGCCACTGGGGAGGGCCGGGGCGATGAGCAGTTCTTC
CATGEGRGDEQFF